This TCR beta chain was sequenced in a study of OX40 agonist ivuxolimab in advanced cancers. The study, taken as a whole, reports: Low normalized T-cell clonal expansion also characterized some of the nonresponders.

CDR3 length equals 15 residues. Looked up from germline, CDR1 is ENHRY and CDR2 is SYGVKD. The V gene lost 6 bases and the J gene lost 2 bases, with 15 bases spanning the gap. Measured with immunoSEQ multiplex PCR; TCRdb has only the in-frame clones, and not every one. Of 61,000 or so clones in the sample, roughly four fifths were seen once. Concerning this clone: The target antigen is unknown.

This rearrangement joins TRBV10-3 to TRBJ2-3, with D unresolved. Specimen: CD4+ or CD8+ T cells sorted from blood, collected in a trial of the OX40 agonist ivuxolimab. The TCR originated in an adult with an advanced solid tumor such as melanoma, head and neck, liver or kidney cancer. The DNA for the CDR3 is TGTGCCATCAGGACGACGGAAGCAAACACAGATACGCAGTATTTT. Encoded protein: CAIRTTEANTDTQYF.